Presented here are 15 T cell receptor beta chains from one specimen sequenced in a study of response to subunit inactivated influenza vaccine. Each CDR3 protein is one row after TCRdb ran MiXCR on the RT-PCR reads. This table has just over 300,000 distinct CDR3 sequences, 22% appearing once. Sequenced material: PBMCs from blood, taken around 22 months after vaccination. These receptors were collected from a man in his fifties or sixties who received an inactivated influenza vaccine.

V is TRBV3-1 and J is TRBJ2-7; 15 nucleotides agree with TRBD2. With 5 bases clipped from V and 4 bases from J, the junction kept 15 bases outside the gene matches. The germline V gene has CDR1 LGHDT and CDR2 YNNKEL (reference sequence). The CDR3 consists of 19 residues. The CDR3 DNA reads as TGTGCCAGCAGCGGACGAGGACAGGGGGGGACTAGCGGGAGGTACGAGCAGTACTTC. Its protein is CASSGRGQGGTSGRYEQYF.

This clonotype has just a few counts. This chain connects TRBV11-2 to TRBJ1-5; D not resolved. The CDR3 is made up of 13 amino acids. The V gene's germline CDR1 is SGHAT and CDR2 FQNNGV. Trimming took off 0 bases at V and 11 bases at J, with 11 bases between the two ends. The DNA for the CDR3 is TGTGCCAGCAGCTTAGAGTTTGACCAGGCCCAGCATTTT. Protein sequence: CASSLEFDQAQHF.

This clonotype was recorded at least ten times. The chain joins TRBV6-1 to TRBJ1-4, with D tentatively TRBD1 (6 bases). Trimming took off 6 bases at V and 5 bases at J, with 13 bases between the two ends. The CDR3 is 14 amino acids. Germline V lookup: CDR1 MNHNS, CDR2 SASEGT. As DNA, the CDR3 is TGTGCCAGCAGCCAGGACAGAGCAAATGAAAAACTGTTTTTT. Residues: CASSQDRANEKLFF.

The chain recombines TRBV29-1 with TRBJ2-3; D is undetermined. Deletions cut 5 bases from V and 0 bases from J, with 6 bases between. Germline CDR1 and CDR2: SQVTM and ANQGSEA. The CDR3 is 12 residues long. CDR3 bases: TGCAGCGTTCCGGGTAGCACAGATACGCAGTATTTT. Its protein product is CSVPGSTDTQYF.

The V call is TRBV10-3, the J call TRBJ1-6, with 9 bases matching TRBD1. J gave up 7 bases and V 5 bases, and 12 bases lay outside the gene matches. This CDR3 is 17 amino acids long. CDR1 ENHRY and CDR2 SYGVKD come from the germline V gene. CDR3 DNA sequence: TGTGCCATCAGTACCCAGTGGGGGGGACAGGGAAATTCACCCCTCCACTTT. Its translation: CAISTQWGGQGNSPLHF.

The chain employs TRBV18 and TRBJ1-3, with D possibly TRBD1 on 5 matching bases. This CDR3 region has 14 residues. Germline CDR1 is KGHSH and CDR2 is LQKENI. V was shortened by 5 bases and J by 5 bases, with 13 bases between the two germline ends. The CDR3 nucleotides are TGTGCCAGCTCATCGACAGCGGGCCGAAACACCATATATTTT. Translation gives CASSSTAGRNTIYF.

This chain links TRBV5-1 with TRBJ1-1; tentatively, D is TRBD1 (5 bases). The germline gives CDR1 SGHRS, CDR2 YFSETQ. This CDR3 comprises 15 residues. Between the trimmed V and J ends, which lost 4 bases and 9 bases, there was a span of 22 bases. CDR3 residues: CASSAGHPSGAKAFF. The CDR3, as DNA: TGCGCCAGCAGCGCCGGACACCCGAGTGGGGCTAAAGCTTTCTTT. Complete variable domain (other parts from reference TRBV5-1 and TRBJ1-1): KAGVTQTPRYLIKTRGQQVTLSCSPISGHRSVSWYQQTPGQGLQFLFEYFSETQRNKGNFPGRFSGRQFSNSRSEMNVSTLELGDSALYLCASSAGHPSGAKAFFGQGTRLTVV.

CDR3 region: CAWSRGLGKGSTREKLFF. CDR3 nucleotides: TGTGCCTGGAGTCGGGGCCTAGGGAAAGGGAGTACGCGTGAAAAACTGTTTTTT. The rearrangement joins TRBV30 to TRBJ1-4; TRBD1 is a possible D gene (5 bases). The V end was cut by 2 bases, the J end by 7 bases, with 26 bases between. Per the germline V gene, CDR1 is GTSNPN and CDR2 is SVGIG (reference sequence). This CDR3 contains 18 residues.

The chain employs TRBV5-1 and TRBJ1-1; D may be TRBD1 (5 bases). The germline gives CDR1 SGHRS, CDR2 YFSETQ. The CDR3 runs to 15 residues. V lost 4 bases to trimming and J lost 3 bases, with 16 bases between them. CDR3 sequence (DNA): TGCGCCAGCAGCCTGGGACGGCTTGAGCACACTGAAGCTTTCTTT. Translation: CASSLGRLEHTEAFF.

This clonotype was picked up many times. The genes are TRBV12-3 or TRBV12-4 and TRBJ2-2, with 11 positions matching TRBD1. The V segment lost 5 bases and the J segment 5 bases; nucleotides outside the gene matches: 4. The CDR3 extends over 15 amino acids. In DNA form, the CDR3 reads TGTGCCAGCAGTACCGGACAGGGGGCGACCGGGGAGCTGTTTTTT. It specifies CASSTGQGATGELFF.

J is TRBJ2-4 and V is TRBV6-5; 8 nucleotides agree with TRBD1. The V gene end was trimmed by 0 bases and the J gene end by 1 base; junction bases not matched to a gene: 2. The CDR3 contains 16 residues. The germline V gene encodes CDR1 MNHEY and CDR2 SVGAGI. CDR3 loop: CASSYSRQGAKNIQYF. Written as DNA, the CDR3 is TGTGCCAGCAGTTACTCGCGACAGGGGGCCAAAAACATTCAGTACTTC.

This clonotype was recorded many times. V gene TRBV7-2 combines with J gene TRBJ1-2; TRBD1 might be the D (6 bases). The germline V gene has CDR1 SGHTA and CDR2 FQGNSA. Between the trimmed V and J ends, which lost 5 bases and 8 bases, there was a span of 12 bases. The CDR3 covers 12 residues. The CDR3 DNA reads as TGTGCCAGCAGCCGAGGACAGCGGGGCTACACCTTC. Translated, it gives CASSRGQRGYTF.

This clonotype was found a few times. The CDR3 DNA reads as TGTGCCAGCAGCTTGAAGACCCAGGGTCATGGCTACACCTTC. Translation: CASSLKTQGHGYTF. V and J are TRBV5-4 and TRBJ1-2, with D perhaps matching TRBD1 (5 bases). CDR1 is SGHNT, CDR2 YYREEE, per germline (reference sequence). The V and J ends lost 1 base and 6 bases respectively, with 13 bases between them. The CDR3 is 14 amino acids.

This clonotype appeared a few times. The chain recombines TRBV6-2 or TRBV6-3 with TRBJ2-5, with TRBD2 identical over 10 bases. Germline V gene data show CDR1 as MNHEY and CDR2 as SVGEGT. CDR3 length equals 17 residues. The trim removed 2 bases at V and 5 bases at J, leaving 11 bases unmatched. The CDR3 reads CASSYGFRLAGSETQYF. The CDR3 coding sequence is TGTGCCAGCAGTTACGGGTTCCGACTAGCGGGTAGCGAGACCCAGTACTTC.

This clonotype has a handful of counts. The rearrangement joins TRBV5-6 to TRBJ1-6, with TRBD1 as a possible D gene (6 bases). Germline V CDR1 and CDR2: SGHDT, YYEEEE. CDR3 length: 15 residues. V was trimmed by 2 bases and J by 7 bases, leaving 13 bases between them. The CDR3 DNA reads TGTGCCAGCAGCTTTAACCCCGGACAGAATTCACCCCTCCACTTT. Translated, it gives CASSFNPGQNSPLHF.